Judged by abundance, the clone carrying this TCR beta chain is large. Antigen unknown. This record belongs to a study of vaccination and CD4 T cells after COVID-19. Overall study context: Convalescent patients had positive nasal swab PCR results for SARS-CoV-2. Disease was mild in about 9 and severe in one. Once diagnosed, patients had post-COVID samples drawn a median roughly 100 days later (range 35 to 161). Stimulation of the cells used overlapping spike peptide pools from SARS-CoV-2 and from the common cold coronaviruses HCoV-NL63, HCoV-OC43 and HCoV-229E. Control wells got either CEFX epitopes, HIV-1 Nef peptides, or no peptide at all.

At the Johns Hopkins FTIC core, DNA taken from cultured CD4+ T cells was sequenced by way of the Oncomine TCR Beta short-read assay. Using its own MiXCR run on the PCR reads, TCRdb lists one record per CDR3 protein. The sample shows more than 9,500 distinct CDR3 sequences, 45% to 65% of them seen only once. Treatment of the sample: approximately 9-day PBMC culture with coronavirus spike peptide pools or control peptides (ViraFEST assay). This CDR3 has 13 residues. CDR1 is MNHNS and CDR2 is SASEGT in the germline V gene. V lost 4 bases to trimming and J lost 9 bases; unmatched junction nucleotides: 5.

Sequenced: CD4+ T cells from blood, cultured in vitro. The sequence derives from a human donor who had recovered from COVID-19. This chain connects TRBV6-1 to TRBJ2-1; 8 bases align to TRBD1. CDR3 sequence: CASSGDRIGEQFF. CDR3 bases: TGTGCCAGCAGTGGGGACAGGATAGGTGAGCAGTTCTTC.